This T cell receptor (beta chain) was identified in a study of identical twins. The study's findings and limits: Zero-insertion findings could be partly confounded by invariant cells (MAIT and iNKT cells). Less excess twin sharing appeared in beta out-of-frame sequences. In cord blood, abundant beta clonotypes had fewer insertions; memory showed no trend.

Notes on this clonotype: Its specificity is not known.

The cDNA had a unique molecular identifier and a template-switch universal primer site. Each CDR3 protein gets one entry after TCRdb re-called the 5' RACE reads with MiXCR. The sample contains 400,000 to 600,000 distinct CDR3 sequences, 20% to 25% of which appear only once. The CDR3 has 15 residues. Germline V gives CDR1 DFQATT, CDR2 SNEGSKA (reference sequence). These sequences were also reported in another study, on yellow fever vaccine responses in identical twins.

Sequenced sample: CD4+ T cells sorted from blood. This clonotype was sampled from a woman younger than 30 in good health. This sequence joins TRBV20-1 and TRBJ2-1; 10 bases align to TRBD2. Near its end, the DNA agrees better with TRBJ2-7, so the J call may be wrong. The CDR3 DNA reads TGCAGTGCTAGACAACGGACTAGCGGTTACAATGAGCAGTACTTC. Translated, it gives CSARQRTSGYNEQYF.